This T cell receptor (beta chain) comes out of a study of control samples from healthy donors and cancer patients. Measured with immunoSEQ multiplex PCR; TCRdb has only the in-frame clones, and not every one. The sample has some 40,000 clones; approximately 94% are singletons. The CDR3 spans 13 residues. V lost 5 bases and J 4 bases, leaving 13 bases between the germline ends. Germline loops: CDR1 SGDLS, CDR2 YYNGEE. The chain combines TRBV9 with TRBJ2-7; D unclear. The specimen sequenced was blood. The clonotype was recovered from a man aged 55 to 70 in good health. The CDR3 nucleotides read TGTGCCAGCAGGACCGGACGGAGATACGAGCAGTACTTC. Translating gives CASRTGRRYEQYF.